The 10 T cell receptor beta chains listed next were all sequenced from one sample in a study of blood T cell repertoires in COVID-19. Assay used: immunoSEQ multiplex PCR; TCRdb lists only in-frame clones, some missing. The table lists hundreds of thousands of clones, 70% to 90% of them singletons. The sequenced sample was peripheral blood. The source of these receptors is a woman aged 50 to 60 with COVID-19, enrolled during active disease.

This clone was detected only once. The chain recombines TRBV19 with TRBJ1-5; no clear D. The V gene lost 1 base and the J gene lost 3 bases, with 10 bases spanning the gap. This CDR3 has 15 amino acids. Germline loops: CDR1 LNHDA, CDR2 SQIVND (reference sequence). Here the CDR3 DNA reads TGTGCCAGTAGTATAGGGACTTACCCCAATCAGCCCCAGCATTTT. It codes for CASSIGTYPNQPQHF.

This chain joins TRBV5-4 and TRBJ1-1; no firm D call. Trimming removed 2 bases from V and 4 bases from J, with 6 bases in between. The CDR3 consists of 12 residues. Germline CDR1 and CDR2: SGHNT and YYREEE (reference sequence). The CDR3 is CASSLPSTEAFF. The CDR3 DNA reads TGTGCCAGCAGCTTACCGAGCACTGAAGCTTTCTTT. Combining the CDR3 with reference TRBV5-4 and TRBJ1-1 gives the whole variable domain ETGVTQSPTHLIKTRGQQVTLRCSSQSGHNTVSWYQQALGQGPQFIFQYYREEENGRGNFPPRFSGLQFPNYSSELNVNALELDDSALYLCASSLPSTEAFFGQGTRLTVV.

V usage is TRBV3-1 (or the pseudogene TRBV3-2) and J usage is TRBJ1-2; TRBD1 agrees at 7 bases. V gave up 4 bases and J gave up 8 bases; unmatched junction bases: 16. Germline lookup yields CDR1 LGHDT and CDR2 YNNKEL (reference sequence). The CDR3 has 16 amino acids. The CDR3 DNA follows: TGTGCCAGCAGCCCCTACTATCGACAGGGAGAGGACGGCTACACCTTC. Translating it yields CASSPYYRQGEDGYTF.

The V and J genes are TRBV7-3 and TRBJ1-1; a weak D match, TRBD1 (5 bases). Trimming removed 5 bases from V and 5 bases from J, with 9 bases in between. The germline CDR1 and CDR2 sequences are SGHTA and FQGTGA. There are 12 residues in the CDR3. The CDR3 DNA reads TGTGCCAGCAGCCCCGGGGGGACTGAAGCTTTCTTT. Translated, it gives CASSPGGTEAFF.

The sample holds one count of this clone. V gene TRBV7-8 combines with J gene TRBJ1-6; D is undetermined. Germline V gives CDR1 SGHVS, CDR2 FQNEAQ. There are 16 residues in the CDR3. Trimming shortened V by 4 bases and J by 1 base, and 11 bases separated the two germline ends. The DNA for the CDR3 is TGTGCCAGCAGCTCCGATCTAGAATCCTATAATTCACCCCTCCACTTT. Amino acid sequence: CASSSDLESYNSPLHF.

CDR3 DNA: TGTGCCAGCAGCTTAGAATTGGCCGGGATGGCTTTCTTT. Protein sequence: CASSLELAGMAFF. The V call is TRBV7-9, the J call TRBJ1-1; D uncertain. This CDR3 region has 13 residues. Trimming took off 1 base at V and 11 bases at J, with 14 bases between the two ends. CDR1 is SEHNR and CDR2 is FQNEAQ in the germline V gene (reference sequence).

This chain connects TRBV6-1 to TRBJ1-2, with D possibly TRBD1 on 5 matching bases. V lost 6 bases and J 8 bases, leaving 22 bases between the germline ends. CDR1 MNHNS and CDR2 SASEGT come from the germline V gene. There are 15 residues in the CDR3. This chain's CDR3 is CASRSKVDSPGGYTF. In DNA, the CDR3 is TGTGCCAGCAGATCTAAAGTCGACAGCCCCGGGGGCTACACCTTC.

The CDR3 spells CAWSVLSGWTGYTF. The DNA for the CDR3 is TGTGCCTGGAGTGTACTCTCGGGTTGGACAGGCTACACCTTC. The rearrangement links TRBV30 to TRBJ1-2; D is perhaps TRBD1 (5 bases). Germline lookup yields CDR1 GTSNPN and CDR2 SVGIG (reference sequence). The CDR3 contains 14 residues. Deletions cut 0 bases from V and 8 bases from J, with 16 bases between.

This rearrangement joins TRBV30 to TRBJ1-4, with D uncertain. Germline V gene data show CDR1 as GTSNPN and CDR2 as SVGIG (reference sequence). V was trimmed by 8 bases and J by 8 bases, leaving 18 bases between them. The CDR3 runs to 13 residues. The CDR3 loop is CAGRRGGEEKLFF. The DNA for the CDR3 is TGTGCCGGCCGCCGGGGAGGAGAGGAAAAACTGTTTTTT. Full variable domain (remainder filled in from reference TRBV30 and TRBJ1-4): SQTIHQWPATLVQPVGSPLSLECTVEGTSNPNLYWYRQAAGRGLQLLFYSVGIGQISSEVPQNLSASRPQDRQFILSSKKLLLSDSGFYLCAGRRGGEEKLFFGSGTQLSVL.

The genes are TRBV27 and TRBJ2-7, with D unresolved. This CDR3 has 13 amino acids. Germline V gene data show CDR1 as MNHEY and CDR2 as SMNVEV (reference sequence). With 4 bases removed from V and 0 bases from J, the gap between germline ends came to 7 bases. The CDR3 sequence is CASSWRSSYEQYF. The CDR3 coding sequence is TGTGCCAGCAGTTGGCGGAGCTCCTACGAGCAGTACTTC.